Included here is one T cell receptor (beta chain) sequence, with context. The data are from a study of read filtering for tumor transcriptome and immune sequencing. Study summary: RNA-seq yielded only about 75 to 1,400 TCR reads, IR-seq about 3.5 to 10.27 million.

Between the trimmed V and J ends, which lost 3 bases and 3 bases, there was a span of 12 bases. The CDR3 sequence is 14 residues long. The germline V gene encodes CDR1 LNHDA and CDR2 SQIVND (reference sequence). Molecular barcoded adaptors covering alpha/delta and beta/gamma chains were used on approximately 400 ng RNA. MiXCR, applied by TCRdb to the reads, yields one record per CDR3 protein. Of around 40,000 distinct CDR3 sequences in the sample, over 9.5% were seen once. Material: a population of CD138-negative cells sorted from bone marrow. The gene calls are TRBV19 and TRBJ2-7, with no clear D. The sequence derives from a donor at least 40 years old with multiple myeloma. The CDR3 DNA reads TGTGCCAGTAGTATCGAAAGGATGAGCTACGAGCAGTACTTC. This codes for CASSIERMSYEQYF.